The 3 T cell receptor beta chains below were found in one sample sequenced in a study of OX40 agonist ivuxolimab in advanced cancers. Profiled with immunoSEQ multiplex PCR; TCRdb holds only in-frame clones, not every one. This sample yields roughly 60,000 clones, of which about 89% are seen a single time; 0.85% to 1.4% belongs to the top ten. This sample comprised CD4+ or CD8+ T cells sorted from blood, obtained in a trial of the OX40 agonist ivuxolimab. These TCRs come from an adult with an advanced solid tumor such as melanoma, head and neck, liver or kidney cancer.

The V gene is TRBV29-1, the J gene TRBJ2-5; TRBD2 matches at 8 bases. Germline V CDR1 and CDR2: SQVTM, ANQGSEA. This CDR3 region has 13 residues. With V trimmed by 6 bases and J by 5 bases, 8 bases remained unmatched. The CDR3 sequence is CSVKRGGAETQYF. In DNA form, the CDR3 reads TGCAGCGTGAAACGGGGGGGAGCGGAGACCCAGTACTTC.

The chain joins TRBV28 to TRBJ2-7, with 12 bases identical to TRBD2. The CDR3 is 16 residues long. CDR1 is MDHEN and CDR2 is SYDVKM in the germline V gene. V lost 4 bases, J lost 4 bases, and 8 bases stayed unmatched. The CDR3 loop is CASSSSGLAGIYEQYF. CDR3 coding DNA: TGTGCCAGCAGTTCCTCTGGACTAGCGGGAATTTACGAGCAGTACTTC.

The genes are TRBV7-2 and TRBJ2-7; a weak D match, TRBD2 (5 bases). The CDR3 totals 14 residues. V lost 4 bases and J lost 3, with 13 bases in between. Germline CDR1 SGHTA, CDR2 FQGNSA. The chain's CDR3 is CASSSRGGFYEQYF. The DNA for the CDR3 is TGTGCCAGCAGCTCACGAGGCGGGTTCTACGAGCAGTACTTC.